The clone carrying this T cell receptor beta chain was recorded at least ten times. The antigen is unknown. TCRdb re-analysed the reads in MiXCR, keeping a single row per CDR3 protein. The sample shows fewer than 300,000 distinct CDR3 sequences, 20% to 30% of them seen only once. This sample is part of a study of T cell repertoires in cytomegalovirus infection. The overall study: Signatures in public TCR beta sequences pointed to both CMV infection and matching HLA type.

The germline V and J ends were trimmed by 6 bases and 7 bases, with 19 bases remaining between them. The germline V gene encodes CDR1 SGHTA and CDR2 FQGNSA. The CDR3 length is 15 residues. Study conclusions and caveats: Identification of carriers of CMV plus the relevant HLA was performed using cumulative public TCR beta family frequency.

The sequence was collected from a human donor in good health (CMV status not recorded). Some clones in this sample may be carry-over from other donors' samples. The gene calls are TRBV7-2 and TRBJ2-1; unclear D gene. The specimen was PBMCs. CDR3 loop: CASRPMGSPQNEQFF. The CDR3 nucleotides read TGTGCCAGCAGGCCAATGGGGTCTCCCCAAAATGAGCAGTTCTTC. The variable domain in full, completed from reference TRBV7-2 and TRBJ2-1, reads GAGVSQSPSNKVTEKGKDVELRCDPISGHTALYWYRQSLGQGLEFLIYFQGNSAPDKSGLPSDRFSAERTGGSVSTLTIQRTQQEDSAVYLCASRPMGSPQNEQFFGPGTRLTVL.